What follows are 18 T cell receptor beta chains derived from one specimen sequenced in a study of CD8 T cells in Susac syndrome. An input of roughly 0.5 to 1 ug of RNA was subjected to reverse transcription using random hexamers. TCRdb analysed the immunoSEQ multiplex PCR reads with MiXCR anew, one entry per CDR3 protein. The sample has approximately 150,000 distinct CDR3 sequences, around 95% seen once. The source material was CD4+ T cells from PBMCs. All receptors come from a human donor in good health.

The gene calls are TRBV20-1 and TRBJ2-3; no clear D gene. V dropped 2 bases and J dropped 5 bases, with 17 bases sitting between them. This CDR3 comprises 15 residues. Germline V gene sequence: CDR1 DFQATT, CDR2 SNEGSKA (reference sequence). The CDR3 DNA follows: TGCAGTGCTAGAAGGCCCGGTGGCACGGGAGATACGCAGTATTTT. Translation: CSARRPGGTGDTQYF.

The V call is TRBV15, the J call TRBJ2-3; TRBD2 matches at 15 bases. With V trimmed by 0 bases and J by 8 bases, 6 bases remained unmatched. The CDR3 runs to 17 residues. CDR1 is LNHNV and CDR2 is YYDKDF in the germline V gene (reference sequence). CDR3 sequence (DNA): TGTGCCACCAGCAGAGATAGGACTAGCGGGGGGGCAGGTACGCAGTATTTT. Translated: CATSRDRTSGGAGTQYF.

The chain employs TRBV29-1 and TRBJ1-5; weak D call: TRBD1 (6 bases). The length of the CDR3 is 13 residues. V was pared by 6 bases and J by 4 bases, with 13 bases between. Looked up from germline, CDR1 is SQVTM and CDR2 is ANQGSEA. The chain's CDR3 is CSVETGRNQPQHF. The DNA for the CDR3 is TGCAGCGTCGAGACAGGCAGGAATCAGCCCCAGCATTTT.

CDR3 in amino acids: CAISEDGDRETQYF. DNA of the CDR3: TGTGCCATCAGTGAGGACGGGGATCGAGAGACCCAGTACTTC. This chain uses TRBV10-3 with TRBJ2-5; a possible D gene is TRBD2 (5 bases). The CDR3 consists of 14 residues. V lost 2 bases, J lost 4 bases, and 11 bases lay in between. Looked up from germline, CDR1 is ENHRY and CDR2 is SYGVKD.

This chain's CDR3 is CAISEQAYSYEQYF. The CDR3 DNA sequence: TGTGCCATCAGTGAACAGGCCTATTCCTACGAGCAGTACTTC. The chain recombines TRBV10-3 with TRBJ2-7, with a tentative D call TRBD1 (5 bases). Germline lookup yields CDR1 ENHRY and CDR2 SYGVKD. The CDR3 consists of 14 residues. V lost 3 bases to trimming and J lost 1 base, with 10 bases between them.

The chain has TRBV7-9 and TRBJ2-5; 7 bases match TRBD2. The V segment lost 3 bases and the J segment 7 bases; nucleotides outside the gene matches: 8. There are 14 residues in the CDR3. CDR1 is SEHNR and CDR2 is FQNEAQ in the germline V gene (reference sequence). CDR3 loop: CASSFVPGGVTQYF. The CDR3, as DNA: TGTGCCAGCAGCTTCGTCCCGGGGGGAGTGACCCAGTACTTC.

This chain connects TRBV6-5 to TRBJ2-4; D could derive from TRBD1 or TRBD2 (5 bases each). V shed 0 bases and J shed 6 bases, with 12 bases lying between them. In germline, CDR1 is MNHEY, CDR2 SVGAGI. This CDR3 contains 15 residues. The CDR3 spells CASSYSLGDGNIQYF. The CDR3 DNA follows: TGTGCCAGCAGTTACTCGTTAGGGGACGGAAACATTCAGTACTTC.

This clonotype was picked up a small number of times. The chain recombines TRBV10-3 with TRBJ1-2; D call uncertain. Germline V lookup: CDR1 ENHRY, CDR2 SYGVKD. The CDR3 is made up of 13 amino acids. V gave up 4 bases and J gave up 2 bases, with 8 bases separating them. DNA of the CDR3: TGTGCCATCAGTGGGGCCGGGAACTATGGCTACACCTTC. It translates to CAISGAGNYGYTF.

The chain combines TRBV2 with TRBJ2-1; tentative D call: TRBD2 (7 bases). CDR1 SNHLY and CDR2 FYNNEI come from the germline V gene. V was pared by 8 bases and J by 7 bases, with 15 bases between. The CDR3 is 13 residues long. CDR3 protein: CASGWGRGNEQFF. As DNA, the CDR3 is TGTGCCAGCGGGTGGGGGAGGGGGAATGAGCAGTTCTTC.

CDR3 coding DNA: TGTGCCAGCAATACAGGGGAAAGAGGTGGCTACACCTTC. Translating it yields CASNTGERGGYTF. The genes are TRBV6-6 and TRBJ1-2; 7 bases are shared with TRBD1. V was clipped by 7 bases and J by 7 bases; unmatched bases: 9. The CDR3 has 13 amino acids. Per germline, CDR1 MNHNY and CDR2 SVGAGI (reference sequence).

V and J are TRBV2 and TRBJ1-1; D is unclear. V was pared by 7 bases and J by 7 bases, with 10 bases between. From germline, CDR1 is SNHLY and CDR2 FYNNEI. The CDR3 is made up of 11 amino acids. Here the CDR3 reads CASNRKGEAFF. The CDR3 DNA sequence: TGTGCCAGCAACCGTAAAGGTGAAGCTTTCTTT.

This chain connects TRBV9 to TRBJ1-2; TRBD1 aligns across 7 bases. The V and J ends lost 3 bases and 2 bases, in that order; junction bases with no gene match: 4. Germline values: CDR1 SGDLS, CDR2 YYNGEE. This CDR3 comprises 14 residues. The CDR3 reads CASSERDSNYGYTF. For the CDR3, the DNA is TGTGCCAGCAGCGAAAGGGACAGCAACTATGGCTACACCTTC. Filled out from reference TRBV9 and TRBJ1-2, the complete variable domain reads DSGVTQTPKHLITATGQRVTLRCSPRSGDLSVYWYQQSLDQGLQFLIQYYNGEERAKGNILERFSAQQFPDLHSELNLSSLELGDSALYFCASSERDSNYGYTFGSGTRLTVV.

The chain recombines TRBV7-2 with TRBJ1-2; the D gene is possibly TRBD1 (5 bases). Germline CDR1 reads SGHTA; CDR2 reads FQGNSA. V lost 5 bases, J lost 5 bases, and 9 bases lay in between. This CDR3 contains 12 residues. Written as DNA, the CDR3 is TGTGCCAGCAGCCGGGACCTTTATGGCTACACCTTC. This translates into CASSRDLYGYTF.

The V call is TRBV30, the J call TRBJ2-1; D unclear. Trimming took off 0 bases at V and 9 bases at J, with 9 bases between the two ends. The CDR3 has 12 amino acids. The germline CDR1 and CDR2 sequences are GTSNPN and SVGIG (reference sequence). The CDR3 DNA sequence: TGTGCCTGGAGTGTACTCGCGTTTGAGCAGTTCTTC. Its protein product is CAWSVLAFEQFF.

The CDR3 reads CASSHWLAEKETQYF. CDR3 in DNA: TGCGCCAGCAGCCACTGGCTAGCGGAGAAAGAGACCCAGTACTTC. This chain connects TRBV4-1 to TRBJ2-5, with 7 bases fitting TRBD2. With V trimmed by 3 bases and J by 3 bases, 7 bases remained unmatched. The CDR3 covers 15 residues. Germline values: CDR1 MGHRA, CDR2 YSYEKL.

The chain couples TRBV5-1 to TRBJ2-7, with TRBD1 matching 7 bases. V dropped 3 bases and J dropped 7; count of bases not matched to a gene: 13. The CDR3 length is 15 residues. Germline-derived CDR1 and CDR2 are SGHRS and YFSETQ. The CDR3: CASSSGTDLMGEQYF. The CDR3, as DNA: TGCGCCAGCAGCTCGGGGACAGACCTAATGGGTGAGCAGTACTTC.

The chain carries TRBV5-1 and TRBJ2-2; TRBD1 agrees at 9 bases. Germline CDR1 SGHRS, CDR2 YFSETQ. The CDR3 loop spans 17 amino acids. J gave up 4 bases and V 2 bases, and 9 bases lay outside the gene matches. The CDR3 DNA sequence: TGCGCCAGCAGCTTTCTACCGGGACAGGGAGGCACCGGGGAGCTGTTTTTT. Translation: CASSFLPGQGGTGELFF.

The genes are TRBV20-1 and TRBJ2-6; D remains ambiguous. Trimming stripped 3 bases from V and 0 bases from J, with 6 bases between. Germline V CDR1 and CDR2: DFQATT, SNEGSKA (reference sequence). The CDR3 consists of 14 residues. CDR3 in amino acids: CSASYDSGANVLTF. The CDR3 region has the DNA TGCAGTGCTAGTTACGACTCTGGGGCCAACGTCCTGACTTTC.